These 8 T cell receptor beta chains were sequenced from one sample in a study of T cell responses to AZD1222 COVID-19 vaccine. Data came from immunoSEQ multiplex PCR; TCRdb stores just in-frame clones and leaves some out. The sample has about 150,000 clones, approximately 93% seen once; the top ten hold 5% to 5.5%. The sample consisted of peripheral blood, taken on day 0 of AZD1222 vaccination. The origin of the receptors is an adult in good health.

The chain carries TRBV30 and TRBJ2-1; no reliable D call. Trimming stripped 1 base from V and 0 bases from J, with 10 bases between. This CDR3 region has 15 residues. Per germline, CDR1 GTSNPN and CDR2 SVGIG (reference sequence). CDR3: CAWSDAYSSYNEQFF. The CDR3 DNA reads TGTGCCTGGAGTGATGCGTACAGCTCCTACAATGAGCAGTTCTTC.

This chain connects TRBV5-5 to TRBJ1-4; D unclear. Trimming cost V 0 bases and J 12 bases, with 12 bases left between them. Germline CDR1 SGHKS, CDR2 YYEKEE (reference sequence). CDR3 size: 13 residues. The CDR3: CASSLGLQPELFF. In DNA form, the CDR3 reads TGTGCCAGCAGCTTGGGGCTCCAGCCGGAACTGTTTTTT.

The V gene is TRBV28, the J gene TRBJ2-1; no firm D call. CDR1 MDHEN and CDR2 SYDVKM come from the germline V gene. The CDR3 runs to 16 residues. Between the trimmed V and J ends, which lost 4 bases and 7 bases, there was a span of 20 bases. The CDR3 region has the DNA TGTGCCAGCAGTTCGTCCTCACAAGGTGGTAAGAATGAGCAGTTCTTC. Its translation: CASSSSSQGGKNEQFF. The entire variable domain, with the rest obtained from reference TRBV28 and TRBJ2-1, is as follows: DVKVTQSSRYLVKRTGEKVFLECVQDMDHENMFWYRQDPGLGLRLIYFSYDVKMKEKGDIPEGYSVSREKKERFSLILESASTNQTSMYLCASSSSSQGGKNEQFFGPGTRLTVL.

This sequence joins TRBV2 and TRBJ1-2, with D possibly matching TRBD1 (5 bases). The CDR3 is 12 amino acids. Trimming took 10 bases from V and 2 from J, leaving 11 bases between them. Germline V lookup: CDR1 SNHLY, CDR2 FYNNEI. CDR3 amino acids: CATHWGNYGYTF. For the CDR3, the DNA is TGTGCCACACACTGGGGGAACTATGGCTACACCTTC.

The gene calls are TRBV6-5 and TRBJ1-5; 7 nucleotides match TRBD1. Germline V gene data show CDR1 as MNHEY and CDR2 as SVGAGI. V was pared by 2 bases and J by 7 bases, with 2 bases of the junction left unmatched. The CDR3 consists of 13 residues. CDR3: CASSYGQDQPQHF. In nucleotides, the CDR3 is TGTGCCAGCAGTTACGGACAGGACCAGCCCCAGCATTTT.

The V and J genes are TRBV7-9 and TRBJ2-5; TRBD1 or TRBD2 may be the D gene (5 bases each). V dropped 3 bases and J dropped 7 bases, with 30 bases sitting between them. The germline V gene encodes CDR1 SEHNR and CDR2 FQNEAQ (reference sequence). The CDR3 runs 19 residues. CDR3 in amino acids: CASSFFGWRLGESGGTQYF. The DNA for the CDR3 is TGTGCCAGCAGCTTCTTCGGCTGGCGTCTGGGGGAGAGCGGCGGGACCCAGTACTTC. The full variable domain, its missing parts supplied by reference TRBV7-9 and TRBJ2-5, is DTGVSQNPRHKITKRGQNVTFRCDPISEHNRLYWYRQTLGQGPEFLTYFQNEAQLEKSRLLSDRFSAERPKGSFSTLEIQRTEQGDSAMYLCASSFFGWRLGESGGTQYFGPGTRLLVL.

This chain connects TRBV10-1 to TRBJ2-7; 7 nucleotides line up with TRBD2. Germline V gives CDR1 WNHNN, CDR2 SYGVQD (reference sequence). J was trimmed by 2 bases and V by 6 bases; bases with no gene match: 1. This CDR3 contains 12 residues. In DNA form, the CDR3 reads TGCGCCAGCAGGGGGGGGGCCTACGAGCAGTACTTC. Translating it yields CASRGGAYEQYF.

V is TRBV4-1 and J is TRBJ2-7; 11 nucleotides line up with TRBD2. Germline lookup yields CDR1 MGHRA and CDR2 YSYEKL. V lost 1 base, J lost 2 bases, and 1 base stayed unmatched. CDR3 length equals 15 residues. In DNA form, the CDR3 reads TGCGCCAGCAGCCAAGCTAGCGGGAGGCCCTACGAGCAGTACTTC. Translating gives CASSQASGRPYEQYF.